The T cell receptor beta chain described here comes from a study of shared clonotypes between healthy human individuals. The naive CD8 subset, CD45RO-negative cells positively selected for CCR7, excluded terminally differentiated effector memory CD45RA+ cells. The DNA input per sorted-subset replicate PCR was about 180 ng, corresponding to 28,000 or so T cell genomes. Only in-frame clones appear in the TCRdb table, and some are missing; sequencing was by immunoSEQ multiplex PCR. The top ten clones hold over 0.2% of a sample with over 750,000 clones, approximately 96% of them seen once. With V trimmed by 4 bases and J by 4 bases, 7 bases remained unmatched. Germline lookup yields CDR1 SQVTM and CDR2 ANQGSEA. There are 14 residues in the CDR3.

This sequence originates from a man aged 30-40 years in good health. The chain recombines TRBV29-1 with TRBJ2-3; the match to TRBD2 covers 8 bases. Sequencing was done on a sample of naive CD8+ T cells sorted from blood. The CDR3 coding sequence is TGCAGCGTTGTTCTAGCGGGTTTATCAGATACGCAGTATTTT. Its translation is CSVVLAGLSDTQYF.